This TCR beta chain was captured in a study of blood T cells in healthy people across ages. This clonotype was seen only a few times. It was with a sample-barcoded 5' primer and a J-beta primer mix that a second PCR of about 7 to 12 cycles was run. TCRdb passed the 5' RACE reads through MiXCR, listing each CDR3 protein once. Here the sample spans around 1.1 million distinct CDR3 sequences, around two fifths being singletons. The CDR3 runs to 13 residues. Germline values: CDR1 DFQATT, CDR2 SNEGSKA (reference sequence). The TCR was taken from a man between 18 and 29 years old in good health. The chain links TRBV20-1 to TRBJ2-5; TRBD1 agrees at 9 bases. The end of the DNA fits TRBJ2-7 better, so the J call may be wrong. The sample was blood. CDR3 bases: TGCAGTGCTAGGGGACAGGGCTTAAGCGAGCAGTACTTC. Translating gives CSARGQGLSEQYF.